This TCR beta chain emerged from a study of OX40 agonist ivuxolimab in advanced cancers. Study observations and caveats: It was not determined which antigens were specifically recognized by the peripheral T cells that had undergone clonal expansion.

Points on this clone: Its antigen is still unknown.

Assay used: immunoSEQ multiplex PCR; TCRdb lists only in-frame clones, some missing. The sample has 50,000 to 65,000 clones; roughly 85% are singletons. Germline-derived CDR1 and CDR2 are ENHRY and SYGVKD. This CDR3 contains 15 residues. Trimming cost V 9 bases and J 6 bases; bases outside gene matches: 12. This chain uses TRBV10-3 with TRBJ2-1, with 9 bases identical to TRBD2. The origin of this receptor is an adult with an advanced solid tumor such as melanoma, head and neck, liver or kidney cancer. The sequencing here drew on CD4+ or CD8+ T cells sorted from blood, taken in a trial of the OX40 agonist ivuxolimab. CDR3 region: CAIGRGSGSSNEQFF. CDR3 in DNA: TGTGCCATTGGTAGGGGTAGCGGGAGTAGCAATGAGCAGTTCTTC.